This TCR beta chain is from a study of vaccination effects on CD4 cells after COVID-19. The germline CDR1 and CDR2 sequences are GTSNPN and SVGIG (reference sequence). The CDR3 sequence is 12 residues long. Trimming removed 2 bases from V and 5 bases from J, with 7 bases in between. Clones were sequenced by immunoSEQ multiplex PCR, and TCRdb holds only the in-frame ones, with some missing. The data show around 24,000 clones, more than 60% seen once. Study results and limitations: Infection- and vaccine-induced clones contracted markedly late after vaccination.

With respect to this clone: What it recognizes is unknown.

ViraFEST expansion of antigen-specific CD4+ T cells with viral peptide pools preceded sequencing. After less than twelve days in culture, the CD4+ T cells were isolated. Vaccination of participants consisted of two doses of either the BNT162b2 or mRNA-1273 vaccine. The input for sequencing was CD4+ T cells from PBMCs cultured with HCoV-NL63 spike peptides, taken after COVID-19 vaccination. The clonotype originates from a human donor who received a COVID-19 vaccine. The V gene is TRBV30, the J gene TRBJ1-5, with a tentative D call TRBD1 (6 bases). This chain's CDR3 is CAWSTGHQPQHF. For the CDR3, the DNA is TGTGCCTGGAGTACAGGGCATCAGCCCCAGCATTTT.